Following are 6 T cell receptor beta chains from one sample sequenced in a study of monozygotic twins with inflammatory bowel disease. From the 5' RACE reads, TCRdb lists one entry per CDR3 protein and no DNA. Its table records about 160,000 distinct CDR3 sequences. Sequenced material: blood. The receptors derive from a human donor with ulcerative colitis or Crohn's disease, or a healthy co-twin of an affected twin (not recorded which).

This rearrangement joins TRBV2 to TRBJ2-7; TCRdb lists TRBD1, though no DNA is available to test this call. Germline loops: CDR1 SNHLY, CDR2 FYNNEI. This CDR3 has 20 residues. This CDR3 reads CASSRRRTGTKRGSMGEQYF. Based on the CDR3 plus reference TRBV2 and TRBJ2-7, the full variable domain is EPEVTQTPSHQVTQMGQEVILRCVPISNHLYFYWYRQILGQKVEFLVSFYNNEISEKSEIFDDQFSVERPDGSNFTLKIRSTKLEDSAMYFCASSRRRTGTKRGSMGEQYFGPGTRLTVT.

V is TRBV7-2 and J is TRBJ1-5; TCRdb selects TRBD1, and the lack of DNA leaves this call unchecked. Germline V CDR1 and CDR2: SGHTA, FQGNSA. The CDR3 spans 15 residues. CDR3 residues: CASSLSSGHNQPQHF.

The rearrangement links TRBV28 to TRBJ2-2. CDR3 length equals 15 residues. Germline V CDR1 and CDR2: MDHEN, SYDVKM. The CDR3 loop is CASSRLLGDTGELFF.

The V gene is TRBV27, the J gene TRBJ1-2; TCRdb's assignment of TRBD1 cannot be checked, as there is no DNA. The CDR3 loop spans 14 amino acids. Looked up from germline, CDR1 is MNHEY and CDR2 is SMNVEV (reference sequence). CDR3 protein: CASSFGQQNYGYTF.

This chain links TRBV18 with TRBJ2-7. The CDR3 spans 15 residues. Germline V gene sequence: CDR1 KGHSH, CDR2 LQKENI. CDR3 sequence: CASSPPISIKAEQYF.

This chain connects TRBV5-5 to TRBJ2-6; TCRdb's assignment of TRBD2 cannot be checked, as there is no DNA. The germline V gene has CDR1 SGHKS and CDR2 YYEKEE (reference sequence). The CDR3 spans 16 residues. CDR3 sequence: CASSLGLGLAVNVLTF.